This is a list of T cell receptor beta chains from one sample in a study of cytomegalovirus exposure and HLA in healthy donors. Repertoires were generated with immunoSEQ multiplex PCR, while TCRdb's copy carries only in-frame clones and drops some. The sample includes about 170,000 clones, about 82% seen only once; the top ten take about 0.76%. Sequenced input: PBMCs. These receptors came from a young woman in good health and CMV-seronegative. Each CDR3 is given with its conserved first and last residue. Fields, in order: J gene, D gene, V gene, clone size, CDR3 DNA, CDR3 protein. A D gene is named only where the DNA matches it firmly. Size values are once, few and many counts, or a class for expanded clones, and some rows have none.

TRBJ1-1	TRBD1	TRBV20-1	-	TGCAGTGCTAGGGACAGGGGTGAAGCTTTCTTT	CSARDRGEAFF
TRBJ2-7	TRBD2	TRBV5-4	-	TGTGCCAGCAGCTTGGCCGAGGCTAGCGGGGCCTACGAGCAGTACTTC	CASSLAEASGAYEQYF
TRBJ1-1	TRBD1	TRBV5-1	-	TGCGCCAGCAGCTTGGACAGGGGGCGAAACAGGAACACTGAAGCTTTCTTT	CASSLDRGRNRNTEAFF
TRBJ1-5	-	TRBV28	-	TGTGCCAGCAGTTTAACGCCCCTCAGGGTACGGAGCAATCAGCCCCAGCATTTT	CASSLTPLRVRSNQPQHF
TRBJ2-2	-	TRBV20-1	once	TGCAGTGCCGGGGGTGGCGGGGAGCTGTTTTTT	CSAGGGGELFF
TRBJ1-1	TRBD1	TRBV19	few	TGTGCCAGTAGTATTGGTGGGACAGGGGGCTTTGAAGCTTTCTTT	CASSIGGTGGFEAFF
TRBJ2-7	-	TRBV4-1	-	TGCGCCAGCAGTTCACGGGCAGGGCCCTACGAGCAGTACTTC	CASSSRAGPYEQYF
TRBJ2-5	-	TRBV19	-	TGTGCCAGTAGTATGGAGGGGGCGGCCCAGTACTTC	CASSMEGAAQYF
TRBJ1-2	-	TRBV25-1	-	TGTGCCAGCAGTGAATCTGGGGCCAGGTATGGCTACACCTTC	CASSESGARYGYTF
TRBJ2-1	-	TRBV25-1	once	TGTGCCAGCAGTGGTCCTACGGGACACATCTACAATGAGCAGTTCTTC	CASSGPTGHIYNEQFF
TRBJ1-5	-	TRBV19	-	TGTGCCAGTAGTAATTCCAGGGTTCCTTATCGGCCCCAGCATTTT	CASSNSRVPYRPQHF
TRBJ2-1	TRBD2	TRBV28	-	TGTGCCAGCACGGGTGGGACTAGCGGGATTCATGAGCAGTTCTTC	CASTGGTSGIHEQFF
TRBJ2-2	TRBD1	TRBV10-3	few	TGTGCCATCAGCCCTAGAGACAGGGGAAACACCGGGGAGCTGTTTTTT	CAISPRDRGNTGELFF
TRBJ1-4	TRBD1	TRBV30	-	TGTGCCTGGAGTGTTCCAGGGGGTAATGAAAAACTGTTTTTT	CAWSVPGGNEKLFF
TRBJ2-7	-	TRBV19	-	TGTGCCAGTAAGCTAACGGGGACCTACGAGCAGTACTTC	CASKLTGTYEQYF
TRBJ1-4	-	TRBV28	-	TGTGCCAGCTTACGCGGGGACTGGGCTAATGAAAAACTGTTTTTT	CASLRGDWANEKLFF
TRBJ2-5	-	TRBV5-1	-	TGCGCCAGCAGCGGGAAACAGGGAAGGGAGGAGACCCAGTACTTC	CASSGKQGREETQYF
TRBJ1-1	TRBD1	TRBV5-4	few	TGTGCCAGCAGCCTACGACAGGGCGTGTACACTGAAGCTTTCTTT	CASSLRQGVYTEAFF
TRBJ1-1	-	TRBV19	-	TGTGCCAGTAGTAGGACAGCGAACACTGAAGCTTTCTTT	CASSRTANTEAFF
TRBJ2-7	TRBD1	TRBV6-5	-	TGTGCCAGCAGGCGTCAGACAGGGCTCCGCGAGCAGTACTTC	CASRRQTGLREQYF
TRBJ2-7	TRBD1	TRBV28	once	TGTGCCAGCAGGTATGGCGGGACAGGGGGCTACGAGCAGTACTTC	CASRYGGTGGYEQYF
TRBJ2-4	-	TRBV11-1	-	TGTGCCAGCAGCTTGTCCGCGGGACCTCAAAACATTCAGTACTTC	CASSLSAGPQNIQYF
TRBJ1-2	-	TRBV5-4	-	TGTGCCAGCAGCTTATCCCTCACAGGTTCACTGGGCTACACCTTC	CASSLSLTGSLGYTF
TRBJ2-7	TRBD1	TRBV27	-	TGTGCCAGCAGAGGACAGGTGACCTACGAGCAGTACTTC	CASRGQVTYEQYF
TRBJ2-1	-	TRBV6-1	-	TGTGCCAGCAGTGACCACAGAGCCCAGGGCAATGAGCAGTTCTTC	CASSDHRAQGNEQFF
TRBJ1-4	-	TRBV28	-	TGTGCCAGCAGCCTTTCCCCGGGACACGGGAATGAAAAACTGTTTTTT	CASSLSPGHGNEKLFF
TRBJ1-6	-	TRBV27	once	TGTGCCAGCAGTTCCCCGGACACTTATAATTCACCCCTCCACTTT	CASSSPDTYNSPLHF
TRBJ2-2	-	TRBV11-3	-	TGTGCCAGCAGCTTGGTCAGAAACACCGGGGAGCTGTTTTTT	CASSLVRNTGELFF
TRBJ2-7	TRBD1	TRBV6-5	-	TGTGCCAGCAGTACCGGGACAGGGAGCCCTTACGAGCAGTACTTC	CASSTGTGSPYEQYF
TRBJ1-5	-	TRBV10-3	-	TGTGCCATCAGTGCCGACAGCCTTGATCAGCCCCAGCATTTT	CAISADSLDQPQHF
TRBJ2-7	-	TRBV28	-	TGTGCCAGCAGTTTGCTAGCCGCCTACTCCTACGAGCAGTACTTC	CASSLLAAYSYEQYF
TRBJ2-1	-	TRBV4-3	medium-sized	TGCGCCAGCAGCCAAGATCCAAGAGGCTCCTACAATGAGCAGTTCTTC	CASSQDPRGSYNEQFF
TRBJ1-1	TRBD1	TRBV28	-	TGTGCCAGCAGTTTAACGAGAGGGGGCGCTCCCCTTGAAGCTTTCTTT	CASSLTRGGAPLEAFF
TRBJ2-7	-	TRBV27	-	TGTGCCAGCAGTTTATCTTCCCCCCCCTACGAGCAGTACTTC	CASSLSSPPYEQYF
TRBJ2-5	TRBD2	TRBV11-2	few	TGTGCCAGCAGCACCGGGACTAGCGGGAGTCCAGAAGAGACCCAGTACTTC	CASSTGTSGSPEETQYF
TRBJ1-2	-	TRBV19	-	TGTGCCAGTAGTATAGGTCGAATTCGGAACTATGGCTACACCTTC	CASSIGRIRNYGYTF
TRBJ1-2	TRBD1	TRBV7-9	-	TGTGCCAGCAGCTTAGGGACAGGGGTAGCCTATGGCTACACCTTC	CASSLGTGVAYGYTF
TRBJ2-7	TRBD1	TRBV7-2	-	TGTGCCAGCAGCTTATGGGGGACAGGGTTTAGCGAGCAGTACTTC	CASSLWGTGFSEQYF
TRBJ2-5	TRBD1	TRBV28	-	TGTGCCAGCAGTTTATGGGGACAGGGGGCTGGAGAGACCCAGTACTTC	CASSLWGQGAGETQYF
TRBJ2-2	-	TRBV27	-	TGTGCCAGCGGTAAAGTATGGTCGGGAGAGGTCGGGGAGCTGTTTTTT	CASGKVWSGEVGELFF
TRBJ2-5	TRBD2	TRBV5-1	-	TGCGCCAGCAGTCCGCGGGAGGGCAAAATCAAGTCAGAGACCCAGTACTTC	CASSPREGKIKSETQYF
TRBJ1-1	-	TRBV27	-	TGTGCCAGCAGTTCCACTTCAGGGGTTTACACTGAAGCTTTCTTT	CASSSTSGVYTEAFF
TRBJ2-3	-	TRBV6-6	once	TGTGCCAGCAGTTACGAGGGATGGAGCACAGATACGCAGTATTTT	CASSYEGWSTDTQYF
TRBJ2-7	TRBD2	TRBV5-6	-	TGTGCCAGCAGCTTGGATCTCGGGACTAGTTTCCACGAGCAGTACTTC	CASSLDLGTSFHEQYF
TRBJ1-1	-	TRBV30	-	TGTGCCTGGACTAGGGGGTATAACACTGAAGCTTTCTTT	CAWTRGYNTEAFF
TRBJ2-3	-	TRBV28	-	TGTGCCAGCGAGCTTAATGGAGATACGCAGTATTTT	CASELNGDTQYF
TRBJ2-1	TRBD2	TRBV4-3	-	TGCGCCAGCAGCCAAACGGGAGGACCAGAAGTCGAGCAGTTCTTC	CASSQTGGPEVEQFF
TRBJ1-2	-	TRBV28	-	TGTGCCAGCAGTTTATGGGGCAGGCTTAACTATGGCTACACCTTC	CASSLWGRLNYGYTF
TRBJ1-2	-	TRBV18	-	TGTGCCAGCTCACCGAGCGGTAACTATGGCTACACCTTC	CASSPSGNYGYTF
TRBJ2-1	TRBD2	TRBV11-2	-	TGTGCCAGCAGCATACTCCGGCCGGGACTAGCGGGAGGTCGTGATGAGCAGTTCTTC	CASSILRPGLAGGRDEQFF
TRBJ1-6	-	TRBV5-4	-	TGTGCCAGCAGCTTTATGGGGCAAAATTCACCCCTCCACTTT	CASSFMGQNSPLHF
TRBJ2-7	TRBD2	TRBV4-3	-	TGCGCCAGCAGCCTCTCTGTCCCGGGACTAGCGGGAGGTGACGAGCAGTACTTC	CASSLSVPGLAGGDEQYF